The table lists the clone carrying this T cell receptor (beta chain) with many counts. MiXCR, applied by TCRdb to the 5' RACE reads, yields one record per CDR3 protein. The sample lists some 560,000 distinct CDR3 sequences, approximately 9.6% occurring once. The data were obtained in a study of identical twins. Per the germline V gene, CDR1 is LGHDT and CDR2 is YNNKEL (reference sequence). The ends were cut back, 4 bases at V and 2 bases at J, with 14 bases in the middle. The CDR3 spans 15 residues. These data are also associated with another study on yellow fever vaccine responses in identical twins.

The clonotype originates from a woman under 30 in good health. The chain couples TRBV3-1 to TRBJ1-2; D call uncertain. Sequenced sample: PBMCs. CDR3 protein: CASSLTRKANYGYTF. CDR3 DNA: TGTGCCAGCAGCCTCACACGCAAGGCCAACTATGGCTACACCTTC.